One TCR beta chain is described in this entry. The target of this receptor is not known. No base-level quality is on record; no much larger clone is a single base apart. The record originates from a study of a mutant IDH1 vaccine in newly diagnosed glioma (dated by TCRdb to about 2021). Describing the broader study: The roughly 34 treated patients were around 62% male and 37.5% female, with a mean age of around 40 years. Before enrollment, patients had received standard therapy of radiotherapy alone, temozolomide alone, or radiochemotherapy with temozolomide; most received the combination. Peripheral blood samples were drawn at six visits, namely V03 (baseline), V05, V07, V10, V12 and V13. For exploratory analyses, approximately 23 treated patients had longitudinal TCRB deep sequencing done wherever samples were available. The paper's findings and limits, for the study overall: Changes in the top peripheral T cell clonotypes picked up by TCRB sequencing did not appear to be linked to pseudoprogression. Selection of PBMC samples for TCRB deep sequencing was based on availability. According to the authors, sample limitations meant that analyses of patient blood samples could not be reproduced. Across multiple MHC alleles, vaccine-induced immune responses were seen in 90% to 95% of patients.

What this sample's time point label stands for: baseline, week 1 (first vaccination visit). The meaning of the sample's treatment or condition label: pre-vaccination baseline after standard-of-care therapy. The donors had newly diagnosed IDH1-mutant astrocytomas of WHO grade 3 or 4 that showed loss of nuclear ATRX. The samples were drawn from NOA16, a multicentre, single-arm, open-label phase I trial in Germany that tested a mutant IDH1 peptide vaccine in humans for the first time. For immunogenicity testing, the blood drawn at visit V03 was used as the baseline sample. The DNeasy Blood and Tissue Kit was used to extract genomic DNA from EDTA blood for TCRB sequencing. Receptor amplification or capture employed the immunoSEQ multiplex PCR assay. Rearranged TCR beta chain sequences were amplified using the hsTCRB Kit according to the manufacturer's protocol. Sequencing of TCRB libraries was carried out on an Illumina MiSeq. From the authors' description of their analysis: The proprietary platform of the kit vendor was used for demultiplexing, trimming and gene mapping. The table was pulled from immuneACCESS by TCRdb, which kept in-frame rearrangements only. Such tables lose some clones; where checked, under half of the loss comes from unresolved V genes, and the rest has no known cause. The V and J calls and the clone size are those of that table, but D and trimming were determined from the DNA. Here the sample has around 64,000 clones; 83% occur a single time. The biggest ten clones account for roughly 4.4% of the sample.

Specimen: peripheral blood mononuclear cells (PBMCs), collected from a glioma patient treated with radiotherapy, temozolomide or both. The sequence came from a woman aged 18 to 35 with glioma. Some clones in this sample may be carry-over from other donors' samples.

The bases are TGTGCCAGCAACAACGGTGCGGGGGAGACCCAGTACTTC. Translation gives CASNNGAGETQYF. Recombination linked TRBV9 to TRBJ2-5, and possibly TRBD2, on 6 matching bases. Trimming takes 6 bases from V and 5 bases from J, and the germline ends sit 14 bases apart. There are 13 amino acids in the CDR3, from cysteine to phenylalanine inclusive. Of all the DNA, just the CDR3 is kept, 39 bases in frame from base 1. CDR1 is given as SGDLS and CDR2 as YYNGEE, both from the germline V gene.